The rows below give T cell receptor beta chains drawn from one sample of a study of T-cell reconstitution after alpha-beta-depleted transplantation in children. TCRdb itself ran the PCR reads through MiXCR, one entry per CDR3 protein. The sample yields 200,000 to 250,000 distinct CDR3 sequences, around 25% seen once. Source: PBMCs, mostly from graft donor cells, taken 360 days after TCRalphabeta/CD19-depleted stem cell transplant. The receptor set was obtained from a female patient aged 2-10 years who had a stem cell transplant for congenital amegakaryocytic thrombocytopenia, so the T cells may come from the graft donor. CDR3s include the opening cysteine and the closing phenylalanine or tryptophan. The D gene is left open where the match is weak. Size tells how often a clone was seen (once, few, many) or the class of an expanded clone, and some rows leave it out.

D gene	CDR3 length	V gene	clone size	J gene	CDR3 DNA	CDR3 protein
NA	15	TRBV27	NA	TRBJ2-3	TGTGCCAGCAGTTTCGAGGGTTCCAGCACAGATACGCAGTATTTT	CASSFEGSSTDTQYF
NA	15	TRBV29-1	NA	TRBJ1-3	TGCAGCGTGGGGTGGGGAAGGAGCTCTGGAAACACCATATATTTT	CSVGWGRSSGNTIYF
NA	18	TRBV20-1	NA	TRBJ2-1	TGCAGTGCTAGTGATCCGAGAAGGGGGGCGGGAGTTAGAAATGAGCAGTTCTTC	CSASDPRRGAGVRNEQFF
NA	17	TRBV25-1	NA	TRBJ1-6	TGTGCCAGCAGTGATAACAGCATTAGCTCCTATAATTCACCCCTCCACTTT	CASSDNSISSYNSPLHF
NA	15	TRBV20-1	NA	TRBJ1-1	TGCAGTGCTAGAGATTTGGGGCCCGGGAACACTGAAGCTTTCTTT	CSARDLGPGNTEAFF
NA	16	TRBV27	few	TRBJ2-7	TGTGCCAGCAGTTTAGATCGGGGAAGTCGTTCCTACGAGCAGTACTTC	CASSLDRGSRSYEQYF
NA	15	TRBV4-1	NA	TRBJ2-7	TGCGCCAGCAGGGGGGTAGCGATTTTTTGTTACGAGCAGTACTTC	CASRGVAIFCYEQYF
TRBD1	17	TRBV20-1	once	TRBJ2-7	TGCAGTGCTAGAGCCCTCAATATTGCGGGACAGGGGTTCGAGCAGTACTTC	CSARALNIAGQGFEQYF
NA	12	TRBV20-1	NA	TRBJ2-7	TGCAGTGCTAGGTCGAGGGACTACGAGCAGTACTTC	CSARSRDYEQYF
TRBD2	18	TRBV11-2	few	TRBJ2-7	TGTGCCAGCAGCAAATCATCTCTTATCGGACTAGCGGACTACGAGCAGTACTTC	CASSKSSLIGLADYEQYF
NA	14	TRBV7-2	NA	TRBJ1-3	TGTGCCAGCAGCCCCGGTAGTCCTGGAAACACCATATATTTT	CASSPGSPGNTIYF
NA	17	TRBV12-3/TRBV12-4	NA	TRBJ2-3	TGTGCCAGCAGTTTAGAAGACTCTCTACCGGGGGCAGATACGCAGTATTTT	CASSLEDSLPGADTQYF
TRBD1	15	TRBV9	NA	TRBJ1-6	TGTGCCAGCAGCCCAGGGACAGGGTGGAATTCACCCCTCCACTTT	CASSPGTGWNSPLHF
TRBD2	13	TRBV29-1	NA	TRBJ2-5	TGCAGCGTTCAACCGGGGGGGCAAGAGACCCAGTACTTC	CSVQPGGQETQYF
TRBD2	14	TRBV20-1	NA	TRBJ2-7	TGCAGTGCTAGTTTAGCGGGGCCTTCCTACGAGCAGTACTTC	CSASLAGPSYEQYF
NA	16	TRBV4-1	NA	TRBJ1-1	TGCGCCAGCAGCCAACACAGGGAGGGCATGAACACTGAAGCTTTCTTT	CASSQHREGMNTEAFF
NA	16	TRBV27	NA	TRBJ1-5	TGTGCCAGCAGTTTATCGGCAATGTCCCCAATTCAGCCCCAGCATTTT	CASSLSAMSPIQPQHF
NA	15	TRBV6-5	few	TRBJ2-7	TGTGCCAGCAGTTATAGATACTCCCCCCTCAGGGAGCAGTACTTC	CASSYRYSPLREQYF
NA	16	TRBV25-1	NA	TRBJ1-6	TGTGCCAGCAGTGAATATGTCAGCTCCTATAATTCACCCCTCCACTTT	CASSEYVSSYNSPLHF
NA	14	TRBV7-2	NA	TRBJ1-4	TGTGCCAGCAGCCTCCAACAGGGCGGTGAAAAACTGTTTTTT	CASSLQQGGEKLFF
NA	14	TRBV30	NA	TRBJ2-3	TGTGCCTGGAGGTACGGAGAGAAGGAGGATACGCAGTATTTT	CAWRYGEKEDTQYF
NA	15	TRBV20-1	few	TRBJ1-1	TGCAGTGCCCGCCACCGGGGATACATGAACACTGAAGCTTTCTTT	CSARHRGYMNTEAFF
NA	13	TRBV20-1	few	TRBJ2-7	TGCAGTGCTAGAAAAACAGGGCCCTACGAGCAGTACTTC	CSARKTGPYEQYF
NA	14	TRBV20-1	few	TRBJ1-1	TGCAGTGCTAGGGACTACGAGGGTAACACTGAAGCTTTCTTT	CSARDYEGNTEAFF
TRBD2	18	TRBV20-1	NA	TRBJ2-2	TGCAGTGCTAGAGATCCTGTCGCGGGAGATTATGCCACCGGGGAGCTGTTTTTT	CSARDPVAGDYATGELFF
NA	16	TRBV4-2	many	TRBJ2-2	TGTGCCAGCAGCCAGGAGTCTGGCAGGGTCACCGGGGAGCTGTTTTTT	CASSQESGRVTGELFF
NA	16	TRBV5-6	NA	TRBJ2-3	TGTGCCAGCAGCTTGGCTTTTGGGGCGCGCACAGATACGCAGTATTTT	CASSLAFGARTDTQYF
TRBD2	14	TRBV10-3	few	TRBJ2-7	TGTGCCATCAAGAAGACTAGCGGGAGCTACGAGCAGTACTTC	CAIKKTSGSYEQYF
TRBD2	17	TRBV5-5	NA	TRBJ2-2	TGTGCCAGCAGCCGGGGAGGGCGAGGGATAAACACCGGGGAGCTGTTTTTT	CASSRGGRGINTGELFF
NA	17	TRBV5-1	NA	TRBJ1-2	TGCGCCAGCAGCGTGAATACATGGGACTCACAGGGATATGGCTACACCTTC	CASSVNTWDSQGYGYTF
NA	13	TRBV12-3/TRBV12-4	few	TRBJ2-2	TGTGCCAGCAGTTTATTGGTCACCGGGGAGCTGTTTTTT	CASSLLVTGELFF
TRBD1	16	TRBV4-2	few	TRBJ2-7	TGTGCCAGCAGCCATCCCACCAGGACAGGACTCTACGAGCAGTACTTC	CASSHPTRTGLYEQYF
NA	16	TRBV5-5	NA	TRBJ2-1	TGTGCCAGCATTCTCGGCGGGCTTTCCCCCTACAATGAGCAGTTCTTC	CASILGGLSPYNEQFF
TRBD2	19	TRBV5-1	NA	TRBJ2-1	TGCGCCAGCAGTCCGATTAGCGGGGGGCGCCTTCTGCTTCTGGATGAGCAGTTCTTC	CASSPISGGRLLLLDEQFF
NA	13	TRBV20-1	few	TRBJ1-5	TGCAGTGCCCGGTATCAGGTCGGGCAGCCCCAGCATTTT	CSARYQVGQPQHF
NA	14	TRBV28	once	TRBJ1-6	TGTGCCAGCAGAACGCCGGGAATTGGGTCACCCCTCCACTTT	CASRTPGIGSPLHF
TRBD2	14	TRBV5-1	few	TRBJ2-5	TGCGCCAGCAGCTTGGCGGCGGGGGAGGAGACCCAGTACTTC	CASSLAAGEETQYF
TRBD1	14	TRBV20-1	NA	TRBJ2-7	TGCAGTGTTAGAAAGGGGACAGACGCCTACGAGCAGTACTTC	CSVRKGTDAYEQYF
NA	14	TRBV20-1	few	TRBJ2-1	TGCAGTGCTAGGGGGGCTTATAGGTACAATGAGCAGTTCTTC	CSARGAYRYNEQFF
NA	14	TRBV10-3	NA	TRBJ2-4	TGTGCCACCTGCTCTGGAAGAGATGAAAACATTCAGTACTTC	CATCSGRDENIQYF
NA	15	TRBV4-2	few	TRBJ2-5	TGTGCCAGCAGCCAAGGAAGGGGTGTAGGAGAGACCCAGTACTTC	CASSQGRGVGETQYF
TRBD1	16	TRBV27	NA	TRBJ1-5	TGTGCCAGCAGTTTATCGGGGGACAGGGGGCCGCAGCCCCAGCATTTT	CASSLSGDRGPQPQHF
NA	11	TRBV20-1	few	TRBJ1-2	TGCAGTGCTCACAGGGCTAGGTACTACACCTTC	CSAHRARYYTF
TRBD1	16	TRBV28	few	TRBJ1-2	TGTGCCAGCAGTTATTTTCCGCGGGACAGGGGACTTGGCTACACCTTC	CASSYFPRDRGLGYTF
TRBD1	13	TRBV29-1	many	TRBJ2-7	TGCAGCGCCCTGACAGGGGGATGGGGCGAGCAGTACTTC	CSALTGGWGEQYF